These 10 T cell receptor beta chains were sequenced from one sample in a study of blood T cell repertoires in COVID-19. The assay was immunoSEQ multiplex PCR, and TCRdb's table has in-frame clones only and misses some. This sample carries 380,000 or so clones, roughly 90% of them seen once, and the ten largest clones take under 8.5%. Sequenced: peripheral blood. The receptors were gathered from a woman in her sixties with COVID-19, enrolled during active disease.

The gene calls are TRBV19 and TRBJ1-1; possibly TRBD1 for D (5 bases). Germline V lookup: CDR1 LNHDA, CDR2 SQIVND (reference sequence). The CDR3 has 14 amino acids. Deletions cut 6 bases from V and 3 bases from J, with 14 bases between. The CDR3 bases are TGTGCCAGTAGCCGACAGTCACGGGACACTGAAGCTTTCTTT. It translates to CASSRQSRDTEAFF.

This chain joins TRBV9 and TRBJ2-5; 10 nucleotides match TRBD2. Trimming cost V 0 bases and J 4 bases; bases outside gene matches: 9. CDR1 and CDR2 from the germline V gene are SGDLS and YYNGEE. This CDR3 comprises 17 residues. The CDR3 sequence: CASSVAGQAGGLETQYF. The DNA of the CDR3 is TGTGCCAGCAGCGTAGCTGGGCAAGCGGGGGGGCTAGAGACCCAGTACTTC.

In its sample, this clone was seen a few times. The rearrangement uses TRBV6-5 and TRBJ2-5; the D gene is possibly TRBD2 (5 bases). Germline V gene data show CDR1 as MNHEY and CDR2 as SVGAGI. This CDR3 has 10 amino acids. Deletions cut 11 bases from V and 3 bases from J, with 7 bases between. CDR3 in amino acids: CAGGKETQYF. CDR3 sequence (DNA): TGTGCCGGAGGAAAAGAGACCCAGTACTTC.

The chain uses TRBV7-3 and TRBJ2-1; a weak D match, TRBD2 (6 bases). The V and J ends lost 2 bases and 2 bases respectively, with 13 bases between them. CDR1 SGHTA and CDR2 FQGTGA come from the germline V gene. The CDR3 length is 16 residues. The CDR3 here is CASSLDGGGTYNEQFF. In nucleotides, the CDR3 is TGTGCCAGCAGCTTAGACGGGGGAGGCACCTACAATGAGCAGTTCTTC. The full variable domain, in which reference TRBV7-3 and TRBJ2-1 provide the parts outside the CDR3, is GAGVSQTPSNKVTEKGKYVELRCDPISGHTALYWYRQSLGQGPEFLIYFQGTGAADDSGLPNDRFFAVRPEGSVSTLKIQRTERGDSAVYLCASSLDGGGTYNEQFFGPGTRLTVL.

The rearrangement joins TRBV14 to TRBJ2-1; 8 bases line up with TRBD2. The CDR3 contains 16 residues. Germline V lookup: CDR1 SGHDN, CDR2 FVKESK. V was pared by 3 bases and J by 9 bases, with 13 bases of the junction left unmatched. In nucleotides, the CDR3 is TGTGCCAGCAGCCACCCGTGGTCCGGGGGGGCCCCTGAGCAGTTCTTC. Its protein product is CASSHPWSGGAPEQFF.

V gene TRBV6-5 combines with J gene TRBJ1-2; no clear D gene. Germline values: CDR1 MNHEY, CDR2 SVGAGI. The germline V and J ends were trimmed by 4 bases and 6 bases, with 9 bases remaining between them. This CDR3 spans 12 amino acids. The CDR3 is CASSSGLNGYTF. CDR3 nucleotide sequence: TGTGCCAGCAGTTCCGGGTTAAATGGCTACACCTTC.

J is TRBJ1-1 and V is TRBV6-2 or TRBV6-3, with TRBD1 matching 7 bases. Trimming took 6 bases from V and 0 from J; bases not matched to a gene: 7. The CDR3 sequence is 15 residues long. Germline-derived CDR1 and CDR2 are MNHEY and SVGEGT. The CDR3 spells CASSLAQGVNTEAFF. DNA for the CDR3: TGTGCCAGCAGCCTAGCGCAGGGGGTGAACACTGAAGCTTTCTTT.

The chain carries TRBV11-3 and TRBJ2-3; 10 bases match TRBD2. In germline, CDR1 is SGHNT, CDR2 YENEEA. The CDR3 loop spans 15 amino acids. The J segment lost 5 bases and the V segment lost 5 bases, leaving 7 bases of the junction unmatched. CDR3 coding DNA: TGTGCCAGCAGCCCTGAGCGGGGGGGCCTAGATACGCAGTATTTT. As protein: CASSPERGGLDTQYF. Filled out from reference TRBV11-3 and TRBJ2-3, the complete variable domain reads EAGVVQSPRYKIIEKKQPVAFWCNPISGHNTLYWYLQNLGQGPELLIRYENEEAVDDSQLPKDRFSAERLKGVDSTLKIQPAELGDSAVYLCASSPERGGLDTQYFGPGTRLTVL.

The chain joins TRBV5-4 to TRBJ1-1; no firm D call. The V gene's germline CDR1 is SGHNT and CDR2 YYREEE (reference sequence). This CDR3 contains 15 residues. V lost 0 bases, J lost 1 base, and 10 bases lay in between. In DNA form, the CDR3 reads TGTGCCAGCAGCTTGGAAGTCTTCGGGAACACTGAAGCTTTCTTT. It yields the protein CASSLEVFGNTEAFF.

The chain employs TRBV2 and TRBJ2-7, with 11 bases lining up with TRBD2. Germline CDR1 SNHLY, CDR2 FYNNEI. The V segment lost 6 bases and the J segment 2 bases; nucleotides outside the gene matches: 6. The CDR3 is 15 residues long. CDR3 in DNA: TGTGCCAGCAGCCCCCTAGCGGGGGGTACCTACGAGCAGTACTTC. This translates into CASSPLAGGTYEQYF.